The 5 T cell receptor beta chains below all came from one sample that was sequenced in a study of blood T cells in healthy people across ages. The second PCR ran about 6 to 11 cycles with a sample-barcoded 5' primer and J-beta primers. TCRdb re-called the 5' RACE reads with MiXCR, one entry per CDR3 protein. The sample records about 1.8 million distinct CDR3 sequences, less than 50% being singletons. Sequences were obtained from blood. These receptor sequences come from a woman aged 40 to 50 in good health.

This clonotype showed up just a few times. J is TRBJ2-3 and V is TRBV10-3; TRBD2 is a possible D gene (5 bases). The CDR3 spans 13 residues. CDR1 is ENHRY, CDR2 SYGVKD, per germline. Trimming pared 0 bases from V and 7 bases from J, leaving 8 bases between. The CDR3 here is CAISESRGNTQYF. For the CDR3, the DNA is TGTGCCATCAGTGAGTCCCGGGGAAATACGCAGTATTTT.

This clonotype was counted only a few times. The rearrangement joins TRBV28 to TRBJ2-1; unclear D gene. Germline CDR1 and CDR2: MDHEN and SYDVKM. CDR3 length: 13 residues. V was trimmed by 6 bases and J by 8 bases, leaving 14 bases between them. CDR3 in amino acids: CASSHTPLDEQFF. DNA of the CDR3: TGTGCCAGCAGCCACACACCCCTGGATGAGCAGTTCTTC.

The chain combines TRBV7-8 with TRBJ2-7; maybe TRBD2 (5 bases). The CDR3 totals 15 residues. Per the germline V gene, CDR1 is SGHVS and CDR2 is FQNEAQ. The ends were cut back, 5 bases at V and 1 base at J, with 15 bases in the middle. The CDR3 DNA is TGTGCCAGCAGCCCCCCGTTTGCGGGTTCCTACGAGCAGTACTTC. Amino acid sequence: CASSPPFAGSYEQYF.

The gene calls are TRBV5-5 and TRBJ1-4, with TRBD1 matching 7 bases. The J segment lost 7 bases and the V segment lost 2 bases, leaving 8 bases of the junction unmatched. Germline-derived CDR1 and CDR2 are SGHKS and YYEKEE (reference sequence). The CDR3 consists of 15 residues. The CDR3 DNA reads TGTGCCAGCAGCTTAGGGGGCGCGGTGCTTGAAAAACTGTTTTTT. Encoded protein: CASSLGGAVLEKLFF.

V usage is TRBV20-1 and J usage is TRBJ1-2; a weak D match, TRBD1 (6 bases). V was trimmed by 6 bases and J by 3 bases, leaving 14 bases between them. Germline CDR1 and CDR2: DFQATT and SNEGSKA (reference sequence). The CDR3 has 13 amino acids. Here the CDR3 DNA reads TGCAGTGCCCTCGATCCAGGGGACTATGGCTACACCTTC. It codes for CSALDPGDYGYTF.